The present T cell receptor beta chain was sequenced within a study of shared clonotypes between healthy human individuals. General study results and limits: Shared clonotypes across all four donors exceeded non-shared ones in generation probability.

A deep-level run was used for the assay. The data were produced by immunoSEQ multiplex PCR, yet TCRdb's version contains in-frame clones alone and is incomplete. The sample records 600,000 to 750,000 clones, approximately 75% being singletons. The study separated CD4+ cells into CD45RA+ naive and CD45RA-negative memory subsets. Trimming left V 0 bases short and J 0 bases short, with 12 bases between. The V gene's germline CDR1 is LNHDA and CDR2 SQIVND (reference sequence). The CDR3 has 16 residues. As concerns this clone: Its antigen is currently unknown.

This TCR derives from a woman between 25 and 40 years old in good health. The material sequenced was memory CD4+ T cells sorted from blood. Subset specified: CD45RA-negative fraction. The chain is built from TRBV19 and TRBJ2-7; perhaps TRBD2 as D (5 bases). The DNA of the CDR3 is TGTGCCAGTAGTATAGATGGGAGTTATCGCTCCTACGAGCAGTACTTC. It is translated as CASSIDGSYRSYEQYF.